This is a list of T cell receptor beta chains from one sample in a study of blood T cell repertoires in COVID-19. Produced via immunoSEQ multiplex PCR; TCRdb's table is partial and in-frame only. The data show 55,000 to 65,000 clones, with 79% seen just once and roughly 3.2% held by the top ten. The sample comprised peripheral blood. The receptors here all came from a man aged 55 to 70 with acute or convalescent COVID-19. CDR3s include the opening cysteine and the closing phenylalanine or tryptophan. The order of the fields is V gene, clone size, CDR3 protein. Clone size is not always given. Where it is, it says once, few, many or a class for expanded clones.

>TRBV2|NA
CASSERGGYNEQFF
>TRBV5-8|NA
CASSLGEMLDQPQHF
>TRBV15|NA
CATSRTSVQETQYF
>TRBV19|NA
CASSIAGRSVEPQHF
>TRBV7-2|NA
CASSFRIPGQVTSNTEAFF
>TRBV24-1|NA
CATSEYRGSPGFGGANVLTF
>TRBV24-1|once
CATSDFGTAYNEQFF
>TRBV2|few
CASSGRKAANEKLFF
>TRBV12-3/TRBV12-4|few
CASGGQGNEKLFF
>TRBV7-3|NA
CASSSASGFNYGYTF
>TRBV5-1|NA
CASSLGAWDQPQHF
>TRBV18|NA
CASSPPGSQLLAKNIQYF
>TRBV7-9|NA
CASSPMGQGSGNTIYF
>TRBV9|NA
CASSVEGNYGYTF
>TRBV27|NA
CASRRGDNSGNTIYF
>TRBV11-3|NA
CASSLSGLQETQYF